The rows below give T cell receptor beta chains drawn from one sample of a study of Ad26.COV2.S vaccination and SARS-CoV-2 variants. Produced via immunoSEQ multiplex PCR; TCRdb's table is partial and in-frame only. The sample lists about 480,000 clones; roughly 85% were seen once. The material sequenced was peripheral blood, taken in a trial of Ad26.COV2.S vaccine versus placebo. Receptor source: a person between 18 and 59 years old who received the Ad26.COV2.S COVID-19 vaccine or a placebo. Both conserved end residues are part of each CDR3. A D gene is named only where the DNA matches it firmly. Expanded clones get a size class; other rows say once, few or many, or leave the size out.

D gene	V gene	clone size	J gene	CDR3 DNA	CDR3 protein
TRBD2	TRBV7-2	NA	TRBJ2-5	TGTGCCAGCAGTTCGGGACTAGCGGGAGGGCCGGGGGAGACCCAGTACTTC	CASSSGLAGGPGETQYF
TRBD1	TRBV2	NA	TRBJ2-7	TGTGCCAGCAACGTGGACAGGGCCGCCTCCTACGAGCAGTACTTC	CASNVDRAASYEQYF
NA	TRBV7-2	few	TRBJ2-5	TGTGCCAGCAGCTTAGGGGTCGAGGCTAGAGTCGGGACCCAGTACTTC	CASSLGVEARVGTQYF
TRBD2	TRBV30	NA	TRBJ2-1	TGTGCCTGGAGTTTCGGATTCGGGTTTAGCGGGAGGAGTTCCCTAAACAATGAGCAGTTCTTC	CAWSFGFGFSGRSSLNNEQFF
NA	TRBV29-1	NA	TRBJ2-1	TGCAGCGTTGGAAGTGCGATCCTAAACAATGAGCAGTTCTTC	CSVGSAILNNEQFF
TRBD1	TRBV30	NA	TRBJ1-5	TGTGCCTGGAGTCCTCCGGGACAGGGGAATCAGCCCCAGCATTTT	CAWSPPGQGNQPQHF
NA	TRBV5-1	NA	TRBJ2-7	TGCGCCAGCAGGCGGACGGAGGGCCACGAGCAGTACTTC	CASRRTEGHEQYF
NA	TRBV7-3	NA	TRBJ2-3	TGTGCCAGCAGCTTAAGTCTGGCAGATACGCAGTATTTT	CASSLSLADTQYF
NA	TRBV21-1	NA	TRBJ1-1	TGTGCCAGCAGCAAAAATGGGGGCCGAACAGGGAACACTGAAGCTTTCTTT	CASSKNGGRTGNTEAFF
TRBD1	TRBV19	NA	TRBJ2-7	TGTGCCAGCACCGGGGGGACAGGGGTTACCGAGCAGTACTTC	CASTGGTGVTEQYF
NA	TRBV24-1	NA	TRBJ2-1	TGTGCCACCAGTGAACAAGCGACGGCCTACAATGAGCAGTTCTTC	CATSEQATAYNEQFF
NA	TRBV7-7	few	TRBJ2-3	TGTGCTAGCAGCTTAGGAGGGACAGATACGCAGTATTTT	CASSLGGTDTQYF
TRBD2	TRBV7-2	NA	TRBJ2-2	TGTGCCAGCAGCTCCCCCCGGGGGGGGCATTACGGGGAGCTGTTTTTT	CASSSPRGGHYGELFF
NA	TRBV18	NA	TRBJ1-1	TGTGCCAGCTCACCGGGGACCGCTATGAAGGGAGCTTTCTTT	CASSPGTAMKGAFF
NA	TRBV29-1	NA	TRBJ1-2	TGCAGCGTTGTTAAGGGACCGATCGGCTACACCTTC	CSVVKGPIGYTF
NA	TRBV6-6	many	TRBJ2-7	TGTGCCAGCAGTCCTCAGCTTTACTACGAGCAGTACTTC	CASSPQLYYEQYF
TRBD1	TRBV5-8	NA	TRBJ2-7	TGTGCCAGCAGCCCCGGACTCAGGGGGGAGCAGTACTTC	CASSPGLRGEQYF
NA	TRBV7-9	NA	TRBJ2-7	TGTGCCAGCAGCTTAGGCGGGAAAAAGGACGAGCAGTACTTC	CASSLGGKKDEQYF
NA	TRBV7-9	few	TRBJ2-7	TGTGCCAGCAGCTTACTAGACTACGAGCAGTACTTC	CASSLLDYEQYF
NA	TRBV5-1	NA	TRBJ1-5	TGCGCCAGCAGCGTGACAGGCAATCAGCCCCAGCATTTT	CASSVTGNQPQHF
NA	TRBV7-2	NA	TRBJ1-1	TGTGCCAGCCGGGGCCCAGGGGAGACTGAAGCTTTCTTT	CASRGPGETEAFF
NA	TRBV5-4	NA	TRBJ2-5	TGTGCCAGCAGCATGGGGGGACGGATAATGCCCCAAGAGACCCAGTACTTC	CASSMGGRIMPQETQYF
NA	TRBV7-9	once	TRBJ2-3	TGTGCCAGCACCCACACAGATACGCAGTATTTT	CASTHTDTQYF
NA	TRBV7-9	NA	TRBJ1-4	TGTGCCAGCAGCCCACCGGGACGGGGTAATGAAAAACTGTTTTTT	CASSPPGRGNEKLFF
NA	TRBV7-2	NA	TRBJ1-6	TGTGCCAGCAGCCCGGCCTGGGGGAATTCACCCCTCCACTTT	CASSPAWGNSPLHF
NA	TRBV19	NA	TRBJ2-5	TGTGCCAGTAGTATAGGGAGGGGGGGAGAGACCCAGTACTTC	CASSIGRGGETQYF
TRBD2	TRBV28	NA	TRBJ2-7	TGTGCCAGCGGTAGCGGGGGTTACGAGCAGTACTTC	CASGSGGYEQYF
NA	TRBV21-1	NA	TRBJ1-2	TGTGCCAGCACCACCGACAGGATTTGGGGCTACACCTTC	CASTTDRIWGYTF
TRBD2	TRBV3-1/TRBV3-2	many	TRBJ2-1	TGTGCCAGCAGCCCCCGGCTAGCGGCCAATGAGCAGTTCTTC	CASSPRLAANEQFF
TRBD2	TRBV24-1	NA	TRBJ2-1	TGTGCCACCCGCCCGGGACTAGCCGGCAATGAGCAGTTCTTC	CATRPGLAGNEQFF
TRBD1	TRBV19	NA	TRBJ1-2	TGTGCCAGTAGCGAGACAGGGAACTATGGCTACACCTTC	CASSETGNYGYTF
NA	TRBV15	once	TRBJ2-1	TGTGCCACCAGCAGATTTCGTCCCGAGAGGGGAACGTTTAGCTCCTACAATGAGCAGTTCTTC	CATSRFRPERGTFSSYNEQFF
NA	TRBV7-6	NA	TRBJ2-7	TGTGCCAGCAGCTTAGGAGGCAAAACCTACGAGCAGTACTTC	CASSLGGKTYEQYF
TRBD1	TRBV9	NA	TRBJ2-5	TGTGCCAGCAGCGTAGGTATGACAGGGGTAGGAGAGACCCAGTACTTC	CASSVGMTGVGETQYF
NA	TRBV30	NA	TRBJ2-5	TGTGCCTGGAGTAGGCACACGTACCAAGAGACCCAGTACTTC	CAWSRHTYQETQYF
NA	TRBV10-3	NA	TRBJ2-1	TGTGCCATCAGGGGGGACGGGGGCAACAATGAGCAGTTCTTC	CAIRGDGGNNEQFF
NA	TRBV28	NA	TRBJ2-4	TGTGCCAGCAGCTTGTCGGTCGGGAACATTCAGTACTTC	CASSLSVGNIQYF